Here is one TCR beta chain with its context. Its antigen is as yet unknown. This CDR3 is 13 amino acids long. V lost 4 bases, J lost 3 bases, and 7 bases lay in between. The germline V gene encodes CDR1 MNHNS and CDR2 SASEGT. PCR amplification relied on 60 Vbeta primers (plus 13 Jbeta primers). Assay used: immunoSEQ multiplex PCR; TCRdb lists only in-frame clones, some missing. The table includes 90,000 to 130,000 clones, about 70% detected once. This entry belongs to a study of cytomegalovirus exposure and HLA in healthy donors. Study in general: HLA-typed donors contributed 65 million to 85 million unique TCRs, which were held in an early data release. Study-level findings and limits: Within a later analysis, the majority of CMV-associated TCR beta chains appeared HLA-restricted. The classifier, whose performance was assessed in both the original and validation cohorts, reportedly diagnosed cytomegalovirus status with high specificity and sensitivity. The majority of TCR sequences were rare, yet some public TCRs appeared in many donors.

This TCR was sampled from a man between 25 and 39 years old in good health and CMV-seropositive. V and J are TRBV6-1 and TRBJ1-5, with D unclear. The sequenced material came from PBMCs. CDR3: CASSGGNNQPQHF. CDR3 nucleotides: TGTGCCAGCAGTGGCGGCAACAATCAGCCCCAGCATTTT.